Listed below are T cell receptor beta chains from one sample, sequenced in a study of graft-versus-host responses after intestinal transplantation. Profiling relied on immunoSEQ multiplex PCR, and the TCRdb table lists in-frame clones only, not all of them. Among more than 100,000 clones listed, 85% to 95% were seen once. No antigen is known for these receptors. Sequencing was performed on unstimulated CD8+ T cells sorted from spleen or lymph node cells, taken before intestinal transplant. The receptors originated from a human donor who received an intestinal transplant. The CDR3 runs from the conserved cysteine through the conserved F or W. Fields, in order: CDR3 protein, V gene.

cdr3_aa: CASSESGAGGWTDTQYF; v_call: TRBV10-2
cdr3_aa: CASRLTSGGDNEQFF; v_call: TRBV10-2
cdr3_aa: CASSSPDREWGWKLFF; v_call: TRBV7-3
cdr3_aa: CAIRTSDSYNEQFF; v_call: TRBV10-3
cdr3_aa: CASSSGTANEQFF; v_call: TRBV7-9
cdr3_aa: CASSAEVRGNTIYF; v_call: TRBV2
cdr3_aa: CASSLGPSGPSYEQYF; v_call: TRBV7-3
cdr3_aa: CASSSLVRPYEQYF; v_call: TRBV27
cdr3_aa: CASSLGGLAGWETQYF; v_call: TRBV28
cdr3_aa: CASSQGTALAKNIQYF; v_call: TRBV4-1
cdr3_aa: CASSLFGSNQPQHF; v_call: TRBV27
cdr3_aa: CASSFRTSGRGDYEQYF; v_call: TRBV11-2
cdr3_aa: CASSPPLLAHEQFF; v_call: TRBV4-1
cdr3_aa: CASSKVHRGNDLSYEQYF; v_call: TRBV21-1
cdr3_aa: CASSQGTSPSDEQFF; v_call: TRBV4-2
cdr3_aa: CASSRGQVVNTEAFF; v_call: TRBV4-1
cdr3_aa: CASSPGLSSYNEQFF; v_call: TRBV19
cdr3_aa: CASSLASGLRTQETQYF; v_call: TRBV7-6
cdr3_aa: CATSRGAGGGTEAFF; v_call: TRBV15
cdr3_aa: CASSESVNTEAFF; v_call: TRBV2
cdr3_aa: CASSTDSSEQYF; v_call: TRBV9
cdr3_aa: CASSQEGGTTNEKLFF; v_call: TRBV4-1
cdr3_aa: CASSESSGEGSYEQYF; v_call: TRBV10-2
cdr3_aa: CASSYSAGRVDTQYF; v_call: TRBV27
cdr3_aa: CASSYLAGAYNEQFF; v_call: TRBV6-6
cdr3_aa: CASSIVGGNTEAFF; v_call: TRBV7-2
cdr3_aa: CASSYGDEQYF; v_call: TRBV6-6
cdr3_aa: CASSLKNGPYEQYF; v_call: TRBV28
cdr3_aa: CASRQTGTPNNEQFF; v_call: TRBV6-1
cdr3_aa: CASINLSSYEQYF; v_call: TRBV6-1
cdr3_aa: CAISRTDYNEQFF; v_call: TRBV10-3
cdr3_aa: CASSRTTGTGTYEQYF; v_call: TRBV4-1
cdr3_aa: CASSSRFGGSNQPQHF; v_call: TRBV4-1
cdr3_aa: CASSTRQAGDIQYF; v_call: TRBV28
cdr3_aa: CASSPGIGQAYEQYF; v_call: TRBV4-2
cdr3_aa: CASSLVVRGADEQFF; v_call: TRBV27
cdr3_aa: CASSSASTMVMTEAFF; v_call: TRBV5-6
cdr3_aa: CASSIGGGGGAYNEQFF; v_call: TRBV19
cdr3_aa: CATSRDVRDQETQYF; v_call: TRBV15
cdr3_aa: CASSQMEGTGESPLHF; v_call: TRBV13
cdr3_aa: CARAMRSSYNEQFF; v_call: TRBV2
cdr3_aa: CASSQTVAGGNTQYF; v_call: TRBV4-1
cdr3_aa: CASSFSGHLYNEQFF; v_call: TRBV5-1
cdr3_aa: CASSPRPRTSGIQDRDNTQYF; v_call: TRBV7-7
cdr3_aa: CASSEELPDEQFF; v_call: TRBV9
cdr3_aa: CASSRQTSNQPQHF; v_call: TRBV28
cdr3_aa: CASSLANEQYF; v_call: TRBV7-9
cdr3_aa: CASSYPNSDNYGYTF; v_call: TRBV7-9
cdr3_aa: CASSELLGENEKLFF; v_call: TRBV10-2
cdr3_aa: CASSDLRQGGMNTEAFF; v_call: TRBV2
cdr3_aa: CASSEGIAGGNTDTQYF; v_call: TRBV9
cdr3_aa: CASEKPQGLYNEQFF; v_call: TRBV27
cdr3_aa: CASTTQGRLYEQYF; v_call: TRBV28